This is a list of T cell receptor beta chains from one sample in a study of T cell repertoires in cytomegalovirus infection. TCRdb analysed the reads with MiXCR anew, one entry per CDR3 protein. This table has 680,000 or so distinct CDR3 sequences, roughly 35% appearing once. The sample comprised PBMCs. Receptors originate from a human donor in good health (CMV status not recorded). Some clones in this sample may be carry-over from other donors' samples. Each CDR3 is given without its conserved first and last residue. Each record gives: V gene, J gene, CDR3 protein.

TRBV14	TRBJ2-6	ASSQDNTWEAGANVLT
TRBV28	TRBJ2-1	ASSLGLAGASSYNEQL
TRBV2	TRBJ1-1	ASHTTTGWSEAF
TRBV7-9	TRBJ1-1	AGEMGTEAF
TRBV29-1	TRBJ1-3	SVETLYPGNTIY
TRBV28	TRBJ1-2	ASILTGGMEGYT
TRBV28	TRBJ2-1	ASRRPGLAVNEQF
TRBV12-3/TRBV12-4	TRBJ2-6	ASSLSDSGANVLT
TRBV15	TRBJ2-1	ATSRGGSSNEQF
TRBV20-1	TRBJ2-1	SARIPTGTRGQQF